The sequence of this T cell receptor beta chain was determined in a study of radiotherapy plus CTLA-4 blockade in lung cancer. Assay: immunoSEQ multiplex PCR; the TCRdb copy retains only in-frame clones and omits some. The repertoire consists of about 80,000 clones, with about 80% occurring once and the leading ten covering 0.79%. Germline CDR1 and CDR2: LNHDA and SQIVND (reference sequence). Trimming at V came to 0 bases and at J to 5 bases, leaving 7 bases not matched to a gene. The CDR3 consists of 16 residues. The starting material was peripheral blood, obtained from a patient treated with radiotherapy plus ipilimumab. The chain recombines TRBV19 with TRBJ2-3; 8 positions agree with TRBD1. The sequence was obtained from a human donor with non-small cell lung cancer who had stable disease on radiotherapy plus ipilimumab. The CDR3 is CASSIDGGQGGDTQYF. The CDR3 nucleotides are TGTGCCAGTAGTATAGATGGAGGACAGGGAGGAGATACGCAGTATTTT.